These T cell receptor beta chains were read from a single sample in a study of radiotherapy plus CTLA-4 blockade in lung cancer. TCRdb's copy holds only in-frame clones and misses some; the assay was immunoSEQ multiplex PCR. The sample gives tens of thousands of clones, 85% to 90% of which show up once; 15% to 20% is in the top ten. The starting material was peripheral blood, obtained from a patient treated with radiotherapy plus ipilimumab. Receptors were obtained from a human donor with non-small cell lung cancer that progressed on radiotherapy plus ipilimumab. The conserved cysteine and the conserved F or W are not part of the CDR3 here. Fields, in order: V gene, J gene, D gene, CDR3 protein. A D gene is named only where the DNA matches it firmly.

v_call: TRBV6-1
j_call: TRBJ1-4
d_call: TRBD1
cdr3_aa: ASRGTATTNEKLF

v_call: TRBV7-2
j_call: TRBJ2-5
d_call: NA
cdr3_aa: ASSLGKETQY

v_call: TRBV5-8
j_call: TRBJ2-6
d_call: TRBD1
cdr3_aa: ASSGGTGSGANVLT

v_call: TRBV4-3
j_call: TRBJ2-1
d_call: TRBD1
cdr3_aa: ASSQEGFRQGGYNEQF

v_call: TRBV7-2
j_call: TRBJ1-2
d_call: NA
cdr3_aa: ASSLAQAGSGYT

v_call: TRBV21-1
j_call: TRBJ2-1
d_call: NA
cdr3_aa: ARPFTSGSYNEQF

v_call: TRBV2
j_call: TRBJ1-1
d_call: TRBD1
cdr3_aa: ASTQSRDRKPKNTEAF

v_call: TRBV30
j_call: TRBJ2-1
d_call: TRBD1
cdr3_aa: AWSKGTGVYNEQF

v_call: TRBV9
j_call: TRBJ2-7
d_call: NA
cdr3_aa: ASSVEAHAGDEQY

v_call: TRBV2
j_call: TRBJ2-7
d_call: NA
cdr3_aa: ATTGTSSYEQY

v_call: TRBV9
j_call: TRBJ2-3
d_call: NA
cdr3_aa: ASSPRPVVPDTQY

v_call: TRBV5-6
j_call: TRBJ2-1
d_call: NA
cdr3_aa: ASSQRKGGHNEQF

v_call: TRBV5-4
j_call: TRBJ2-2
d_call: TRBD1
cdr3_aa: ASSLDRGEWTGELF

v_call: TRBV6-5
j_call: TRBJ1-2
d_call: NA
cdr3_aa: ASSSAGGNYGYT

v_call: TRBV13
j_call: TRBJ2-3
d_call: NA
cdr3_aa: ASSLMVARYRDTQY

v_call: TRBV7-2
j_call: TRBJ2-1
d_call: NA
cdr3_aa: ASSSTNIGLHNEQF

v_call: TRBV27
j_call: TRBJ2-2
d_call: NA
cdr3_aa: ASSLVVNTGELF

v_call: TRBV5-4
j_call: TRBJ1-1
d_call: TRBD1
cdr3_aa: ASSLGQPNTEAF

v_call: TRBV4-3
j_call: TRBJ1-2
d_call: NA
cdr3_aa: ASSQSRGAGQGYT

v_call: TRBV2
j_call: TRBJ2-5
d_call: NA
cdr3_aa: ASRNTGTETQY

v_call: TRBV6-5
j_call: TRBJ1-5
d_call: NA
cdr3_aa: ASSIRLSNQPQH

v_call: TRBV27
j_call: TRBJ1-4
d_call: NA
cdr3_aa: ASSPLTTTNEKLF

v_call: TRBV6-1
j_call: TRBJ2-3
d_call: TRBD1
cdr3_aa: ASSERGRTDTQY

v_call: TRBV7-8
j_call: TRBJ1-2
d_call: NA
cdr3_aa: ASSLGGGGYT

v_call: TRBV19
j_call: TRBJ1-2
d_call: NA
cdr3_aa: ASTTIAGHGYT

v_call: TRBV7-7
j_call: TRBJ2-3
d_call: NA
cdr3_aa: ASSLALQAGRLGTDTQY

v_call: TRBV7-2
j_call: TRBJ1-3
d_call: NA
cdr3_aa: ASSLGAASGNTIY

v_call: TRBV9
j_call: TRBJ1-6
d_call: NA
cdr3_aa: ASSPRPGYDSPLH

v_call: TRBV5-1
j_call: TRBJ2-3
d_call: NA
cdr3_aa: ASSLISGISDTQY

v_call: TRBV5-1
j_call: TRBJ2-5
d_call: TRBD2
cdr3_aa: ASSEGLALSPQY

v_call: TRBV30
j_call: TRBJ2-2
d_call: NA
cdr3_aa: AWRDRIGELF

v_call: TRBV6-5
j_call: TRBJ2-7
d_call: NA
cdr3_aa: ASSSSVKQY